One and the same sample provided the 21 T cell receptor beta chains below, sequenced in a study of neoadjuvant anti-PD-1 for oral cavity cancer. Only in-frame clones appear in the TCRdb table, and some are missing; sequencing was by immunoSEQ multiplex PCR. The top ten hold 10% to 15% of the sample, which has over 10,000 clones, under 60% seen once. The source was tumor tissue, collected before nivolumab (anti-PD-1) treatment. These receptors came from a person aged 35-79 years with oral cavity squamous cell carcinoma.

The table lists this clone with a few counts. The V gene is TRBV5-1, the J gene TRBJ1-2, with D possibly TRBD1 on 5 matching bases. Trimming removed 0 bases at V and 0 bases at J, with 15 bases between. The germline gives CDR1 SGHRS, CDR2 YFSETQ. The CDR3 spans 17 residues. The CDR3, as DNA: TGCGCCAGCAGCTTGGCCGGGACGAGCCAATCTAACTATGGCTACACCTTC. Its protein is CASSLAGTSQSNYGYTF.

The chain carries TRBV7-3 and TRBJ2-6; D remains ambiguous. The germline gives CDR1 SGHTA, CDR2 FQGTGA. The CDR3 is 17 amino acids. V gave up 1 base and J gave up 0 bases, with 10 bases separating them. DNA for the CDR3: TGTGCCAGCAGCTTAAACCTGTGGGACTCTGGGGCCAACGTCCTGACTTTC. Translation: CASSLNLWDSGANVLTF.

The genes are TRBV15 and TRBJ2-2, with 7 nucleotides matching TRBD2. Germline V CDR1 and CDR2: LNHNV, YYDKDF (reference sequence). This CDR3 is built from 14 residues. The J segment lost 6 bases and the V segment lost 0 bases, leaving 1 base of the junction unmatched. In nucleotides, the CDR3 is TGTGCCACCAGCAGAGAGGCGGGAGCCGGGGAGCTGTTTTTT. Translating it yields CATSREAGAGELFF.

The rearrangement links TRBV6-5 to TRBJ2-7, with 9 bases fitting TRBD2. The CDR3 loop spans 13 amino acids. Germline CDR1 and CDR2: MNHEY and SVGAGI. The V and J ends lost 8 bases and 3 bases, in that order; junction bases with no gene match: 5. For the CDR3, the DNA is TGTGCCAGCGGTAGCGGGAGCGTCTACGAGCAGTACTTC. Translated, it gives CASGSGSVYEQYF.

V is TRBV5-1 and J is TRBJ2-5; 10 nucleotides line up with TRBD2. The CDR3 has 16 amino acids. CDR1 and CDR2 (germline): SGHRS, YFSETQ. The J segment lost 5 bases and the V segment lost 0 bases, leaving 7 bases of the junction unmatched. CDR3 sequence (DNA): TGCGCCAGCAGCTTGGCAGCTAGCGGGAGTTGGGAGACCCAGTACTTC. Translating gives CASSLAASGSWETQYF.

The CDR3 loop is CASSQNPKISGIPTYEQYF. CDR3 DNA sequence: TGTGCCAGCAGCCAAAACCCCAAGATTAGCGGGATACCAACCTACGAGCAGTACTTC. The rearrangement uses TRBV14 and TRBJ2-7, with 8 bases fitting TRBD2. The CDR3 sequence is 19 residues long. Unmatched junction bases numbered 17, after V lost 2 bases and J lost 2 bases. CDR1 SGHDN and CDR2 FVKESK come from the germline V gene.

The chain links TRBV6-6 to TRBJ2-7; TRBD2 might be the D (6 bases). Looked up from germline, CDR1 is MNHNY and CDR2 is SVGAGI (reference sequence). The CDR3 loop spans 12 amino acids. The V gene lost 5 bases and the J gene lost 6 bases, with 11 bases spanning the gap. CDR3 in amino acids: CASSVGSPEQYF. The CDR3 DNA sequence: TGTGCCAGCAGTGTCGGGAGTCCCGAGCAGTACTTC.

The V gene is TRBV7-2, the J gene TRBJ1-5, with unresolved D. CDR3 length equals 15 residues. Germline loops: CDR1 SGHTA, CDR2 FQGNSA. V was pared by 5 bases and J by 0 bases, with 11 bases between. The CDR3 coding sequence is TGTGCCAGCAGCCAACAGCAATATAGCAATCAGCCCCAGCATTTT. Translation: CASSQQQYSNQPQHF.

This clone has just a few counts. The genes are TRBV19 and TRBJ1-5; D perhaps matches TRBD1 (6 bases). CDR3 length: 13 residues. V shed 4 bases and J shed 7 bases, with 11 bases lying between them. CDR1 is LNHDA and CDR2 is SQIVND in the germline V gene (reference sequence). CDR3 loop: CASSRGPGQPQHF. CDR3 nucleotide sequence: TGTGCCAGTAGTAGGGGGCCGGGGCAGCCCCAGCATTTT.

CDR3 sequence: CASSLANGGVVYF. The CDR3 DNA sequence: TGCGCCAGCAGCTTGGCCAATGGGGGCGTAGTGTACTTC. The rearrangement uses TRBV5-1 and TRBJ2-7; D is possibly TRBD1 (6 bases). Germline V gives CDR1 SGHRS, CDR2 YFSETQ. CDR3 size: 13 residues. V was shortened by 0 bases and J by 12 bases, with 16 bases between the two germline ends.

This clone was seen a few times. V gene TRBV6-5 combines with J gene TRBJ1-2; unclear D gene. This CDR3 region has 13 residues. Per the germline V gene, CDR1 is MNHEY and CDR2 is SVGAGI. The V end was cut by 7 bases, the J end by 0 bases, with 9 bases between. CDR3 loop: CASKGLANYGYTF. In DNA, the CDR3 is TGTGCCAGCAAAGGGTTAGCTAACTATGGCTACACCTTC.

In its sample, this clone was seen a few times. The chain couples TRBV10-3 to TRBJ2-3, with 8 bases matching TRBD2. V was clipped by 6 bases and J by 0 bases; unmatched bases: 5. There are 15 residues in the CDR3. From germline, CDR1 is ENHRY and CDR2 SYGVKD. DNA of the CDR3: TGTGCCATCAGCGCGAGCGGGGGTAGCACAGATACGCAGTATTTT. This codes for CAISASGGSTDTQYF.

The gene calls are TRBV9 and TRBJ1-3, with TRBD1 matching over 8 bases. Trimming cost V 4 bases and J 0 bases; bases outside gene matches: 3. The V gene's germline CDR1 is SGDLS and CDR2 YYNGEE. This CDR3 contains 15 residues. The CDR3 DNA sequence: TGTGCCAGCAGCACCAGGGGGCTCTCTGGAAACACCATATATTTT. It translates to CASSTRGLSGNTIYF.

V and J are TRBV6-6 and TRBJ2-7; 8 nucleotides line up with TRBD1. The trim removed 6 bases at V and 0 bases at J, leaving 4 bases unmatched. Germline V CDR1 and CDR2: MNHNY, SVGAGI (reference sequence). The CDR3 spans 14 residues. The CDR3 DNA is TGTGCCAGCAGCCCCGGACAGGGCTCCTACGAGCAGTACTTC. This sequence encodes CASSPGQGSYEQYF.

The chain has TRBV7-8 and TRBJ1-5, with D unresolved. The V end was cut by 5 bases, the J end by 0 bases, with 11 bases between. The germline V gene encodes CDR1 SGHVS and CDR2 FQNEAQ. The CDR3 is 15 amino acids. The CDR3, as DNA: TGTGCCAGCAGCCCGGACCATTATAGCAATCAGCCCCAGCATTTT. Translated, it gives CASSPDHYSNQPQHF.

This clone has a handful of counts. The V gene is TRBV6-5, the J gene TRBJ1-2; D not resolved. The CDR3 is 12 residues long. Germline CDR1 and CDR2: MNHEY and SVGAGI. Trimming stripped 7 bases from V and 4 bases from J, with 10 bases between. CDR3 residues: CASTSHSYGYTF. The CDR3, as DNA: TGTGCCAGCACTTCACACAGCTATGGCTACACCTTC.

The V gene is TRBV7-2, the J gene TRBJ2-1, with a tentative D call TRBD1 (6 bases). Germline assignment: CDR1 SGHTA and CDR2 FQGNSA. The CDR3 has 15 residues. Trimming removed 1 base from V and 0 bases from J, with 7 bases in between. The DNA for the CDR3 is TGTGCCAGCAGCTTAGTGGGGGCCTCCTACAATGAGCAGTTCTTC. Translating it yields CASSLVGASYNEQFF.

The rearrangement links TRBV7-9 to TRBJ1-1, with D hard to call. CDR1 is SEHNR, CDR2 FQNEAQ, per germline (reference sequence). Trimming removed 3 bases from V and 0 bases from J, with 5 bases in between. The CDR3 covers 13 residues. The CDR3 DNA reads as TGTGCCAGCAGCTTTGGCTTGAACACTGAAGCTTTCTTT. Translation: CASSFGLNTEAFF.

The chain carries TRBV5-1 and TRBJ1-2; 7 bases map to TRBD1. V lost 2 bases to trimming and J lost 10 bases; unmatched junction nucleotides: 5. Germline CDR1 SGHRS, CDR2 YFSETQ. The CDR3 sequence is 12 residues long. The CDR3 nucleotides are TGCGCCAGCAGCTTTCAGGGGGATGACTACACCTTC. Translated, it gives CASSFQGDDYTF.

This clone was counted a single time. This rearrangement joins TRBV6-6 to TRBJ2-5, with 8 bases lining up with TRBD1. The V and J ends lost 4 bases and 5 bases, in that order; junction bases with no gene match: 3. The CDR3 extends over 13 amino acids. Germline values: CDR1 MNHNY, CDR2 SVGAGI (reference sequence). In DNA, the CDR3 is TGTGCCAGCAGTTCAGGGGGCCGGGAGACCCAGTACTTC. Amino acids: CASSSGGRETQYF.

The chain carries TRBV15 and TRBJ2-2; possibly TRBD2 for D (6 bases). In germline, CDR1 is LNHNV, CDR2 YYDKDF (reference sequence). The V gene lost 10 bases and the J gene lost 4 bases, with 19 bases spanning the gap. This CDR3 is 15 amino acids long. The CDR3 sequence: CAIAPGLSFTGELFF. In nucleotides, the CDR3 is TGTGCCATCGCACCGGGACTCTCATTCACCGGGGAGCTGTTTTTT. The full variable domain, with the rest looked up from reference TRBV15 and TRBJ2-2, is DAMVIQNPRYQVTQFGKPVTLSCSQTLNHNVMYWYQQKSSQAPKLLFHYYDKDFNNEADTPDNFQSRRPNTSFCFLDIRSPGLGDTAMYLCAIAPGLSFTGELFFGEGSRLTVL.